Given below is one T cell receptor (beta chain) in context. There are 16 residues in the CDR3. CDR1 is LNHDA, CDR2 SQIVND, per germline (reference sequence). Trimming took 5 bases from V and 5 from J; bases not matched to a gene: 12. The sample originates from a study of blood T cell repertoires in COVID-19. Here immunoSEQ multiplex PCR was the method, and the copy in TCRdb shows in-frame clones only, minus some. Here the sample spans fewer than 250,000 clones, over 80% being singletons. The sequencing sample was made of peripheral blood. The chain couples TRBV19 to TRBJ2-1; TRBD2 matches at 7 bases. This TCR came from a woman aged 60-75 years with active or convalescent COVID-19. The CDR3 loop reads CASSFLGLAADNEQFF. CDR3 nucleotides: TGTGCCAGTAGTTTCCTCGGGCTAGCGGCCGACAATGAGCAGTTCTTC.